What follows are 22 T cell receptor beta chains derived from one specimen sequenced in a study of early T cells in non-severe SARS-CoV-2 infection. TCRdb itself ran the 5' RACE reads through MiXCR, one entry per CDR3 protein. The table shows 80,000 to 95,000 distinct CDR3 sequences, with more than 13% occurring only once. Sequencing was performed on whole blood. The source is an adult who was a healthcare worker with PCR-confirmed SARS-CoV-2 infection or an uninfected control (not recorded which).

V usage is TRBV6-2 or TRBV6-3 and J usage is TRBJ2-7; the match to TRBD2 covers 9 bases. Trimming at V came to 6 bases and at J to 3 bases, leaving 12 bases not matched to a gene. The CDR3 runs to 16 residues. Germline V gene data show CDR1 as MNHEY and CDR2 as SVGEGT. The CDR3 here is CASRRGLLAGIYEQYF. In DNA form, the CDR3 reads TGTGCCAGCAGGCGCGGGCTCCTAGCGGGAATCTACGAGCAGTACTTC.

Only a few counts were recorded for this clonotype. This CDR3 reads CSAIPSSTDTQYF. CDR3 DNA sequence: TGCAGTGCTATCCCCTCGAGCACAGATACGCAGTATTTT. The rearrangement joins TRBV20-1 to TRBJ2-3, with unresolved D. V gave up 4 bases and J gave up 0 bases, with 8 bases separating them. Germline lookup yields CDR1 DFQATT and CDR2 SNEGSKA (reference sequence). The CDR3 extends over 13 amino acids.

The chain combines TRBV29-1 with TRBJ1-1, with 9 nucleotides matching TRBD1. The CDR3 runs to 13 residues. The V gene's germline CDR1 is SQVTM and CDR2 ANQGSEA. Trimming cost V 4 bases and J 3 bases; bases outside gene matches: 3. As DNA, the CDR3 is TGCAGCGTTGTAGGACAGGGGCACACTGAAGCTTTCTTT. Protein product: CSVVGQGHTEAFF. Full variable domain (remainder filled in from reference TRBV29-1 and TRBJ1-1): SAVISQKPSRDICQRGTSLTIQCQVDSQVTMMFWYRQQPGQSLTLIATANQGSEATYESGFVIDKFPISRPNLTFSTLTVSNMSPEDSSIYLCSVVGQGHTEAFFGQGTRLTVV.

This rearrangement joins TRBV28 to TRBJ1-1; D perhaps matches TRBD1 (6 bases). Trimming cost V 3 bases and J 1 base, with 21 bases left between them. Germline loops: CDR1 MDHEN, CDR2 SYDVKM. The CDR3 consists of 18 residues. The CDR3 DNA is TGTGCCAGCAGTTTGGTAGGATTGGGGGCCTCACGGAACACTGAAGCTTTCTTT. Protein sequence: CASSLVGLGASRNTEAFF.

Ten or more counts support this clonotype. The CDR3 loop is CASSPDARVGTQYF. The DNA for the CDR3 is TGTGCCAGCTCTCCGGATGCGAGAGTTGGTACGCAGTATTTT. The V gene is TRBV18, the J gene TRBJ2-3; no reliable D call. V lost 6 bases and J 8 bases, leaving 18 bases between the germline ends. The germline V gene encodes CDR1 KGHSH and CDR2 LQKENI. There are 14 residues in the CDR3.

Written as DNA, the CDR3 is TGTGCCAGCAGCTTAGATCAGGGATCTCCCACCTATGGCTACACCTTC. Amino acid sequence: CASSLDQGSPTYGYTF. The V gene is TRBV11-3, the J gene TRBJ1-2; a weak D match, TRBD1 (5 bases). Germline CDR1 is SGHNT and CDR2 is YENEEA. V lost 0 bases and J lost 4, with 15 bases in between. This CDR3 has 16 amino acids.

This sequence joins TRBV7-2 and TRBJ1-1; 8 bases match TRBD1. The CDR3 is 14 amino acids. After removal of 6 bases from V and 4 bases from J, the junction contained 7 bases not matched to a gene. Germline assignment: CDR1 SGHTA and CDR2 FQGNSA. CDR3 sequence: CASSLTRGRTEAFF. CDR3 in DNA: TGTGCCAGCAGTCTTACCAGGGGGCGCACTGAAGCTTTCTTT. The full variable domain, its missing parts supplied by reference TRBV7-2 and TRBJ1-1, is GAGVSQSPSNKVTEKGKDVELRCDPISGHTALYWYRQSLGQGLEFLIYFQGNSAPDKSGLPSDRFSAERTGGSVSTLTIQRTQQEDSAVYLCASSLTRGRTEAFFGQGTRLTVV.

This clonotype was counted between two and nine times. V is TRBV5-8 and J is TRBJ1-2, with 7 bases aligning to TRBD1. The J segment lost 0 bases and the V segment lost 1 base, leaving 9 bases of the junction unmatched. The CDR3 is 17 residues long. Germline V gene data show CDR1 as SGHTS and CDR2 as YDEGEE. The CDR3 DNA sequence: TGTGCCAGCAGCTTGCCGGGACAGAATCCAACTAACTATGGCTACACCTTC. It is translated as CASSLPGQNPTNYGYTF.

This clonotype appeared a few times. V usage is TRBV28 and J usage is TRBJ2-5; 7 nucleotides align to TRBD1. This CDR3 has 12 residues. Germline V CDR1 and CDR2: MDHEN, SYDVKM. J lost 11 bases, V lost 1 base, and 4 bases had no gene match. CDR3 residues: CASSLFGQEQYF. DNA for the CDR3: TGTGCCAGCAGTTTATTCGGACAGGAACAGTACTTC.

In this sample, this clonotype turned up a few times. The chain is built from TRBV5-6 and TRBJ2-3, with 10 bases matching TRBD2. J was trimmed by 1 base and V by 0 bases; bases with no gene match: 5. The CDR3 loop spans 17 amino acids. Germline CDR1 reads SGHDT; CDR2 reads YYEEEE. CDR3 amino acids: CASSLGTSGAGTDTQYF. The CDR3, as DNA: TGTGCCAGCAGCTTGGGAACTAGCGGGGCTGGCACAGATACGCAGTATTTT.

The sample holds a few counts of this clonotype. The V call is TRBV7-3, the J call TRBJ1-1, with D maybe TRBD1 (5 bases). The CDR3 runs to 13 residues. CDR1 SGHTA and CDR2 FQGTGA come from the germline V gene. The ends were cut back, 1 base at V and 4 bases at J, with 7 bases in the middle. The CDR3 is CASSLIGTTEAFF. CDR3 nucleotide sequence: TGTGCCAGCAGCTTAATCGGGACCACTGAAGCTTTCTTT. Filled out from reference TRBV7-3 and TRBJ1-1, the complete variable domain reads GAGVSQTPSNKVTEKGKYVELRCDPISGHTALYWYRQSLGQGPEFLIYFQGTGAADDSGLPNDRFFAVRPEGSVSTLKIQRTERGDSAVYLCASSLIGTTEAFFGQGTRLTVV.

This clonotype was observed a few times. This chain joins TRBV7-2 and TRBJ2-3; 9 bases agree with TRBD1. Trimming cost V 3 bases and J 2 bases; bases outside gene matches: 3. The CDR3 covers 15 residues. The germline CDR1 and CDR2 sequences are SGHTA and FQGNSA. Here the CDR3 reads CASSFDRGFTDTQYF. In DNA, the CDR3 is TGTGCCAGCAGCTTCGACAGGGGGTTCACAGATACGCAGTATTTT.

This clonotype was counted ten times or more. This chain connects TRBV7-9 to TRBJ2-7; D not certain. This CDR3 spans 13 amino acids. The V end was cut by 5 bases, the J end by 5 bases, with 13 bases between. Germline V CDR1 and CDR2: SEHNR, FQNEAQ (reference sequence). CDR3 DNA sequence: TGTGCCAGCAGCCGGGTCCCAAAGGACGAGCAGTACTTC. It is translated as CASSRVPKDEQYF.

The chain employs TRBV10-3 and TRBJ1-1; no reliable D call. Trimming took off 2 bases at V and 8 bases at J, with 9 bases between the two ends. This CDR3 comprises 12 residues. The germline V gene has CDR1 ENHRY and CDR2 SYGVKD. CDR3 sequence reads: CAISEAQTEAFF. The CDR3 DNA is TGTGCCATCAGTGAGGCGCAGACAGAAGCTTTCTTT.

This clonotype occurred many times. J is TRBJ2-2 and V is TRBV11-1; D is ambiguous. The CDR3 is 13 amino acids. CDR1 and CDR2 (germline): SGHAT, FQDESV (reference sequence). Trimming stripped 6 bases from V and 4 bases from J, with 9 bases between. The DNA of the CDR3 is TGTGCCAGCAGAGTCCGAGCCACCGGGGAGCTGTTTTTT. Its protein is CASRVRATGELFF. The entire variable domain, with the rest obtained from reference TRBV11-1 and TRBJ2-2, is as follows: EAEVAQSPRYKITEKSQAVAFWCDPISGHATLYWYRQILGQGPELLVQFQDESVVDDSQLPKDRFSAERLKGVDSTLKIQPAELGDSAMYLCASRVRATGELFFGEGSRLTVL.

This chain uses TRBV30 with TRBJ1-1; D ambiguous. Germline loops: CDR1 GTSNPN, CDR2 SVGIG (reference sequence). The V end was cut by 4 bases, the J end by 1 base, with 7 bases between. CDR3 length equals 12 residues. The CDR3 DNA reads TGTGCCTGGACACAGTGGAACACTGAAGCTTTCTTT. The encoded protein is CAWTQWNTEAFF.

The V and J genes are TRBV29-1 and TRBJ2-2, with D perhaps matching TRBD2 (6 bases). V shed 7 bases and J shed 5 bases, with 17 bases lying between them. The CDR3 is 14 amino acids. Per germline, CDR1 SQVTM and CDR2 ANQGSEA. Here the CDR3 reads CSAVVGGWTGELFF. CDR3 DNA sequence: TGCAGCGCCGTCGTGGGAGGTTGGACCGGGGAGCTGTTTTTT.

The gene calls are TRBV7-8 and TRBJ1-6; D is unresolved. The V end lost 1 base, the J end lost 10 bases, and 11 bases lay between the germline ends. CDR3 length: 14 residues. Germline lookup yields CDR1 SGHVS and CDR2 FQNEAQ. DNA of the CDR3: TGTGCCAGCAGCTTAGGTGGCGAGGGCTCACCCCTCCACTTT. Protein sequence: CASSLGGEGSPLHF. Based on the CDR3 plus reference TRBV7-8 and TRBJ1-6, the full variable domain is GAGVSQSPRYKVAKRGQDVALRCDPISGHVSLFWYQQALGQGPEFLTYFQNEAQLDKSGLPSDRFFAERPEGSVSTLKIQRTQQEDSAVYLCASSLGGEGSPLHFGNGTRLTVT.

In the case of this clonotype: Possible read error: a much larger clone is one base away. The chain employs TRBV10-3 and TRBJ2-3; TRBD1 matches at 7 bases. The V gene end was trimmed by 8 bases and the J gene end by 2 bases; junction bases not matched to a gene: 7. CDR1 and CDR2 (germline): ENHRY, SYGVKD. This CDR3 region has 14 residues. The CDR3 here is CAICRDRATDTQYF. The CDR3 DNA follows: TGTGCCATCTGTAGGGACAGAGCCACAGATACGCAGTATTTT.

This clonotype showed up just a few times. V and J are TRBV28 and TRBJ2-7, with 7 bases fitting TRBD1. Germline V lookup: CDR1 MDHEN, CDR2 SYDVKM. The CDR3 has 12 residues. V gave up 4 bases and J gave up 3 bases; unmatched junction bases: 0. The CDR3 nucleotides read TGTGCCAGCAGTTACAGGGGCTACGAGCAGTACTTC. Translated, it gives CASSYRGYEQYF.

This clonotype was picked up a small number of times. The chain joins TRBV4-1 to TRBJ2-2, with D perhaps given as TRBD1 or TRBD2 (6 bases each). Looked up from germline, CDR1 is MGHRA and CDR2 is YSYEKL. V was trimmed by 3 bases and J by 3 bases, leaving 14 bases between them. The CDR3 length is 16 residues. CDR3 in DNA: TGCGCCAGCAGCCAGGCGTGGGGGGCAGACACCGGGGAGCTGTTTTTT. Translation gives CASSQAWGADTGELFF.

The V and J genes are TRBV6-4 and TRBJ2-3; 7 positions agree with TRBD1. V lost 6 bases to trimming and J lost 3 bases; unmatched junction nucleotides: 6. Germline V gene sequence: CDR1 MRHNA, CDR2 SNTAGT. The CDR3 consists of 14 residues. DNA of the CDR3: TGTGCCAGCAGCCACAGGGGTGGAACAGATACGCAGTATTTT. It yields the protein CASSHRGGTDTQYF.